Each of the 3 T cell receptor beta chains below was sequenced from the same sample in a study of T cell repertoires in cytomegalovirus infection. These receptors are not linked to any known antigen. TCRdb redid the calling of the reads with MiXCR, one entry per CDR3 protein. Of some 350,000 distinct CDR3 sequences listed, approximately 30% are singletons. Sequencing was performed on cultured PBMCs, taken from culture after CMV antigen stimulation. The receptors shown here come from a human donor in good health (CMV status not recorded). Some clones in this sample may be carry-over from other donors' samples.

The chain is built from TRBV11-2 and TRBJ2-3, with 7 bases identical to TRBD2. The CDR3 loop spans 15 amino acids. Trimming removed 2 bases from V and 1 base from J; junction bases left unmatched: 3. Germline V gene lookup returns CDR1 SGHAT and CDR2 FQNNGV. The CDR3 bases are TGTGCCAGCAGCTTACGGGAGGCAGGCACAGATACGCAGTATTTT. As protein: CASSLREAGTDTQYF.

The chain has TRBV9 and TRBJ2-1, with TRBD2 identical over 13 bases. The CDR3 sequence is 18 residues long. V gave up 1 base and J gave up 8 bases; unmatched junction bases: 12. The germline gives CDR1 SGDLS, CDR2 YYNGEE. CDR3 protein: CASSVLAKTSGRPDEQFF. In DNA form, the CDR3 reads TGTGCCAGCAGCGTACTTGCCAAGACTAGCGGGAGGCCCGATGAGCAGTTCTTC.

In its sample, this clonotype was seen once. The V gene is TRBV5-6, the J gene TRBJ2-7; the D gene is possibly TRBD1 (6 bases). The CDR3 extends over 13 amino acids. V was cut by 6 bases and J by 3 bases, with 13 bases left in between. The V gene's germline CDR1 is SGHDT and CDR2 YYEEEE. Written as DNA, the CDR3 is TGTGCCAGCACCAAACAGGGAGTCTACGAGCAGTACGTC. Protein sequence: CASTKQGVYEQYV.